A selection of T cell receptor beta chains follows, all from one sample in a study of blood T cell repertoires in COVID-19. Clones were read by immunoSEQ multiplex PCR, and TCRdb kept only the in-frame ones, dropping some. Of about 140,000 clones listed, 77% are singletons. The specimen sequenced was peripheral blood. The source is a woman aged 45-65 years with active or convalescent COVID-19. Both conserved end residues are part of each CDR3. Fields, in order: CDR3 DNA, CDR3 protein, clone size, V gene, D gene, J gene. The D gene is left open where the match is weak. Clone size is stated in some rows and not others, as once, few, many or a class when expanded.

TGCGCCAGCAGCTTGGTGGTTGGAGTGGCAAGCGAGCAGTACTTC | CASSLVVGVASEQYF | - | TRBV5-1 | - | TRBJ2-7
TGTGCCAGCAGCGTAGATCCGGGGGGGCCGGATACGCAGTATTTT | CASSVDPGGPDTQYF | - | TRBV9 | TRBD2 | TRBJ2-3
TGTGCCACCAGCAGAGATGGGCAGGGGCCTGAAGCTTTCTTT | CATSRDGQGPEAFF | - | TRBV15 | - | TRBJ1-1
TGTGCCAGCAGCCTTAGCGGGGGGATCGACGAGCAGTACTTC | CASSLSGGIDEQYF | - | TRBV7-9 | TRBD2 | TRBJ2-7
TGTGCCAGCAGCCCCCTCGGGGAGAATGAAAAACTGTTTTTT | CASSPLGENEKLFF | - | TRBV7-9 | - | TRBJ1-4
TGTGCCAGCACCCCGGGACAGCCAAACACTGAAGCTTTCTTT | CASTPGQPNTEAFF | - | TRBV6-5 | TRBD1 | TRBJ1-1
TGTGCCAGCAGCTTACATACGGGATCCTACGAGCAGTACTTC | CASSLHTGSYEQYF | - | TRBV11-1 | - | TRBJ2-7
TGTGCCAGTAGTACTCCCAGACTAGCAGGGGAGACCCAGTACTTC | CASSTPRLAGETQYF | - | TRBV19 | TRBD2 | TRBJ2-5
TGCGCCAGCAGCTTGGAGGGAGGAGACACTGAAGCTTTCTTT | CASSLEGGDTEAFF | - | TRBV5-1 | - | TRBJ1-1
TGCGCCAGCAGCTTGGGGGCCCCGAACACTGAAGCTTTCTTT | CASSLGAPNTEAFF | - | TRBV5-1 | - | TRBJ1-1
TGCGCCAGCAGCTGGACTAGCGGGAGTGGTGATACGCAGTATTTT | CASSWTSGSGDTQYF | - | TRBV5-1 | TRBD2 | TRBJ2-3
TGTGCCAGCAGCGTAGCGGCTCCCCCCAGGACCGGGGAGCTGTTTTTT | CASSVAAPPRTGELFF | - | TRBV9 | - | TRBJ2-2
TGTGCCAGCAGCGTAGAGGGCGGTGGCTACACCTTC | CASSVEGGGYTF | - | TRBV14 | - | TRBJ1-2
TGTGCCAGCTCACTAGGAGCGGGGTACGAGCAGTACTTC | CASSLGAGYEQYF | - | TRBV18 | TRBD2 | TRBJ2-7
TGTGCCGGACAATCGGGACAGGGGGCACGAGGCTACACCTTC | CAGQSGQGARGYTF | - | TRBV28 | TRBD1 | TRBJ1-2
TGTGCCAGCAGCCAAGGAGGTAGCGGGAGGCTTCAGTACTTC | CASSQGGSGRLQYF | - | TRBV3-1/TRBV3-2 | TRBD2 | TRBJ2-4
TGTGCCAGCGCCCGGACAGGGGGCCTTGGCTACACCTTC | CASARTGGLGYTF | - | TRBV6-5 | TRBD1 | TRBJ1-2
TGTGCCAGCAGTTCCGGACTATATACGCAGTATTTT | CASSSGLYTQYF | - | TRBV12-3/TRBV12-4 | - | TRBJ2-3
TGTGCCAGCAGCCAACAGGGAACCTATGGCTACACCTTC | CASSQQGTYGYTF | once | TRBV3-1/TRBV3-2 | - | TRBJ1-2
TGTGCCAGCAGTGCCGGACAGGGGGCGGGAGAGACCCAGTACTTC | CASSAGQGAGETQYF | - | TRBV2 | TRBD1 | TRBJ2-5
TGTGCCAGCAGTCCCGGACAGGGGGGAAACACCATATATTTT | CASSPGQGGNTIYF | - | TRBV7-2 | TRBD1 | TRBJ1-3
TGTGCCAGTGGCGGGACTAGCGGGGCCTTCCAAGAGACCCAGTACTTC | CASGGTSGAFQETQYF | - | TRBV2 | TRBD2 | TRBJ2-5
TGTGCCAGCAGCTTATCACAGACAAGGACCTACGAGCAGTACTTC | CASSLSQTRTYEQYF | - | TRBV11-2 | - | TRBJ2-7
TGTGCCAGCAGTTACGGCGGGACTGAAGCTTTCTTT | CASSYGGTEAFF | many | TRBV6-5 | - | TRBJ1-1
TGTGCCAGCAGCCTGGACAGGGAGTACGAGCAGTACTTC | CASSLDREYEQYF | - | TRBV13 | TRBD1 | TRBJ2-7
TGTGCCAGCAGCCCAACCTCCACGGGGGGGTCGACTGAAGCTTTCTTT | CASSPTSTGGSTEAFF | few | TRBV3-1/TRBV3-2 | - | TRBJ1-1
TGTGCCAGCTCACCCCAGGGTCCAACTGAAAAACTGTTTTTT | CASSPQGPTEKLFF | - | TRBV18 | - | TRBJ1-4
TGTGCCAGCAGTTTGTCGGGATTTGAGACCCAGTACTTC | CASSLSGFETQYF | once | TRBV27 | - | TRBJ2-5
TGTGCCAGCAGCTTAGCCAGGGCCGACGAGCAGTACTTC | CASSLARADEQYF | - | TRBV7-9 | - | TRBJ2-7
TGTGCCAGCAGCTTAGGGGGGGCGCAGTTCTTC | CASSLGGAQFF | once | TRBV7-3 | - | TRBJ2-1
TGTGCCATCCAGTTCACCTACGAGCAGTACTTC | CAIQFTYEQYF | - | TRBV6-5 | - | TRBJ2-7
TGTGCCAGTAGTCCACAGGGATTTAGGGACAATTCACCCCTCCACTTT | CASSPQGFRDNSPLHF | - | TRBV19 | - | TRBJ1-6
TGTGCCAGCAGTTACTCTCCAGGAAACTATGGCTACACCTTC | CASSYSPGNYGYTF | few | TRBV6-5 | - | TRBJ1-2